This T cell receptor beta chain was found in a study of CD8+CD57+ T cells in acquired aplastic anemia. The study's findings and limits: Patient and control CD8+ Simpson's diversity was not significantly different. Twenty-nine shared CD8+ CDR3s appeared highly expressed within patients' immunodominant clones.

It was genomic DNA that served as the template for profiling TCR beta VDJ and CDR3. Using its own MiXCR run on the reads, TCRdb lists one record per CDR3 protein. The profile shows 75,000 to 80,000 distinct CDR3 sequences, 55% to 75% of them singletons. Patients chosen for sequencing had CD8+CD57+ cells that had expanded, as shown by flow cytometry. Blood came from patients not yet given any therapy. This CDR3 has 12 residues. Germline V gene data show CDR1 as LNHNV and CDR2 as YYDKDF (reference sequence). V lost 5 bases and J lost 8; bases outside the gene matches: 5. This clonotype was picked up one time. Its specificity is not known.

The material sequenced was sorted CD4+, CD8+, or CD8+CD57+ T cells (not recorded which) from PBMCs. The chain joins TRBV15 to TRBJ1-2; 7 bases align to TRBD1. This clonotype was obtained from a human donor with aplastic anemia. The CDR3 reads CATSGRQGGYTF. The DNA of the CDR3 is TGTGCCACCAGCGGACGACAGGGCGGCTACACCTTC.